Listed below are T cell receptor beta chains from one sample, sequenced in a study of blood T cell repertoires in COVID-19. Generated by immunoSEQ multiplex PCR, the TCRdb table keeps only in-frame clones and is missing some. The table lists 180,000 or so clones, around 87% of them singletons. Material for sequencing was peripheral blood. The receptors were sampled from a man aged 18 to 30 with acute or convalescent COVID-19. Each CDR3 is given with its conserved first and last residue. The D gene is left open where the match is weak. Clone size, where shown, is once, few, many, or a class for clones that have expanded.

V: TRBV6-1
size: .
J: TRBJ1-5
length: 15
D: TRBD1
CDR3: CASSEDGRGYQPQHF
DNA: TGTGCCAGCAGTGAAGACGGCAGGGGGTACCAGCCCCAGCATTTT

V: TRBV6-6
size: .
J: TRBJ1-3
length: 17
D: TRBD1
CDR3: CASSPGQGVADGNTIYF
DNA: TGTGCCAGCAGTCCGGGACAGGGGGTAGCGGATGGAAACACCATATATTTT

V: TRBV30
size: .
J: TRBJ1-2
length: 12
D: .
CDR3: CAWKAQAPGYTF
DNA: TGTGCCTGGAAGGCCCAGGCTCCCGGCTACACCTTC

V: TRBV11-2
size: .
J: TRBJ2-7
length: 16
D: TRBD1
CDR3: CASSVSGTGGSYEQYF
DNA: TGTGCCAGCAGCGTTTCCGGGACAGGGGGATCCTACGAGCAGTACTTC

V: TRBV27
size: once
J: TRBJ2-5
length: 13
D: .
CDR3: CASSPEFQETQYF
DNA: TGTGCCAGCAGTCCCGAGTTCCAAGAGACCCAGTACTTC

V: TRBV7-9
size: .
J: TRBJ1-2
length: 14
D: .
CDR3: CASSLDVAGNGYTF
DNA: TGTGCCAGCAGCTTAGACGTGGCAGGGAATGGCTACACCTTC

V: TRBV28
size: .
J: TRBJ1-5
length: 14
D: .
CDR3: CASSRGVSNQPQHF
DNA: TGTGCCAGCAGTCGGGGTGTTAGCAATCAGCCCCAGCATTTT

V: TRBV5-1
size: .
J: TRBJ2-7
length: 14
D: .
CDR3: CASSLSSGSYEQYF
DNA: TGCGCCAGCAGCTTGAGCTCAGGATCCTACGAGCAGTACTTC

V: TRBV30
size: .
J: TRBJ1-5
length: 13
D: .
CDR3: CAWSVLGGQPQHF
DNA: TGTGCCTGGAGTGTACTAGGGGGTCAGCCCCAGCATTTT

V: TRBV19
size: once
J: TRBJ1-1
length: 12
D: .
CDR3: CASSIGGAQAFF
DNA: TGTGCCAGTAGTATCGGGGGGGCTCAAGCTTTCTTT

V: TRBV7-9
size: .
J: TRBJ1-1
length: 14
D: TRBD1
CDR3: CASRTTGAATEAFF
DNA: TGTGCCAGCAGAACTACAGGGGCCGCGACTGAAGCTTTCTTT

V: TRBV5-4
size: .
J: TRBJ2-1
length: 15
D: TRBD1
CDR3: CASLPWGQQYNEQFF
DNA: TGTGCCAGCCTTCCCTGGGGACAGCAGTACAATGAGCAGTTCTTC

V: TRBV19
size: .
J: TRBJ2-3
length: 14
D: TRBD1
CDR3: CASSRGQGPDTQYF
DNA: TGTGCCAGTAGTAGGGGACAGGGTCCGGATACGCAGTATTTT

V: TRBV7-2
size: .
J: TRBJ1-3
length: 18
D: TRBD1
CDR3: CASSLLPDRQSSGNTIYF
DNA: TGTGCCAGCAGCCTACTACCGGACAGGCAAAGCTCTGGAAACACCATATATTTT

V: TRBV28
size: .
J: TRBJ1-2
length: 13
D: TRBD1
CDR3: CASSLGTGLGYTF
DNA: TGTGCCAGCAGTTTAGGGACAGGGTTGGGCTACACCTTC

V: TRBV27
size: few
J: TRBJ1-1
length: 13
D: .
CDR3: CASSLLENTEAFF
DNA: TGTGCCAGCAGTTTATTAGAAAACACTGAAGCTTTCTTT

V: TRBV3-1/TRBV3-2
size: .
J: TRBJ1-2
length: 13
D: TRBD1
CDR3: CASRHDRANGYTF
DNA: TGTGCCAGCAGACACGACAGGGCCAATGGCTACACCTTC

V: TRBV4-1
size: once
J: TRBJ1-5
length: 16
D: .
CDR3: CASSARAGNSNQPQHF
DNA: TGCGCCAGCAGCGCCCGGGCAGGGAATAGCAATCAGCCCCAGCATTTT

V: TRBV4-1
size: .
J: TRBJ1-1
length: 14
D: TRBD1
CDR3: CASSQATGDTEAFF
DNA: TGCGCCAGCAGCCAAGCGACAGGGGACACTGAAGCTTTCTTT

V: TRBV7-8
size: .
J: TRBJ2-3
length: 16
D: .
CDR3: CASSFHPRGATDTQYF
DNA: TGTGCCAGCAGCTTCCACCCTCGGGGGGCCACAGATACGCAGTATTTT

V: TRBV19
size: few
J: TRBJ2-3
length: 19
D: TRBD2
CDR3: CASTPGGTSGGRSTDTQYF
DNA: TGTGCCAGTACCCCAGGGGGGACTAGCGGCGGAAGAAGCACAGATACGCAGTATTTT

V: TRBV7-9
size: .
J: TRBJ1-5
length: 14
D: TRBD1
CDR3: CASSGTGGDQPQHF
DNA: TGTGCCAGCAGCGGGACAGGGGGCGATCAGCCCCAGCATTTT

V: TRBV5-1
size: few
J: TRBJ1-4
length: 13
D: .
CDR3: CASSLGFGEKLFF
DNA: TGCGCCAGCAGCTTGGGGTTCGGTGAAAAACTGTTTTTT

V: TRBV7-9
size: .
J: TRBJ2-1
length: 15
D: TRBD2
CDR3: CASIDLAGEYNEQFF
DNA: TGTGCCAGCATCGATCTAGCGGGGGAGTACAATGAGCAGTTCTTC

V: TRBV28
size: .
J: TRBJ2-5
length: 13
D: TRBD1
CDR3: CASSSTGKETQYF
DNA: TGTGCCAGCAGTTCGACAGGGAAAGAGACCCAGTACTTC

V: TRBV6-5
size: .
J: TRBJ1-1
length: 16
D: .
CDR3: CASSSSEASIIAEAFF
DNA: TGTGCCAGCAGTTCCTCTGAGGCCTCCATTATTGCTGAAGCTTTCTTT

V: TRBV7-9
size: .
J: TRBJ2-1
length: 16
D: .
CDR3: CASSLGFSGAQGKQFF
DNA: TGTGCCAGCAGCTTAGGGTTTAGCGGGGCACAGGGGAAGCAGTTCTTC

V: TRBV24-1
size: .
J: TRBJ1-3
length: 14
D: .
CDR3: CATSDKAAGNTIYF
DNA: TGTGCCACCAGTGATAAGGCGGCCGGAAACACCATATATTTT

V: TRBV6-4
size: .
J: TRBJ2-1
length: 17
D: TRBD2
CDR3: CASSRTGLAGGHNEQFF
DNA: TGTGCCAGCAGCCGTACCGGACTAGCGGGGGGGCATAATGAGCAGTTCTTC

V: TRBV18
size: .
J: TRBJ2-7
length: 14
D: TRBD1
CDR3: CASSSRDRVYEQYF
DNA: TGTGCCAGCTCATCCCGGGACAGGGTGTACGAGCAGTACTTC

V: TRBV30
size: .
J: TRBJ1-6
length: 14
D: .
CDR3: CAWSQGVRNSPLHF
DNA: TGTGCCTGGAGTCAAGGGGTTCGTAATTCACCCCTCCACTTT

V: TRBV6-1
size: .
J: TRBJ2-7
length: 13
D: .
CDR3: CASSEAIGGEQYF
DNA: TGTGCCAGCAGTGAAGCGATAGGGGGCGAGCAGTACTTC

V: TRBV7-3
size: .
J: TRBJ2-3
length: 14
D: TRBD1
CDR3: CASSSRTGTDTQYF
DNA: TGTGCCAGCAGCTCCCGGACAGGGACAGATACGCAGTATTTT

V: TRBV15
size: .
J: TRBJ2-6
length: 17
D: TRBD2
CDR3: CATRAGLAGGGANVLTF
DNA: TGTGCCACCAGGGCAGGACTAGCGGGGGGTGGGGCCAACGTCCTGACTTTC

V: TRBV4-1
size: few
J: TRBJ2-1
length: 15
D: TRBD2
CDR3: CASSQPGTSNDEQFF
DNA: TGCGCCAGCAGCCAACCCGGGACTAGTAACGATGAGCAGTTCTTC

V: TRBV11-2
size: .
J: TRBJ2-3
length: 15
D: TRBD2
CDR3: CASSYAGLALDTQYF
DNA: TGTGCCAGCAGCTACGCTGGACTAGCACTAGATACGCAGTATTTT

V: TRBV12-5
size: .
J: TRBJ2-7
length: 14
D: .
CDR3: CASGLGAGSYEQYF
DNA: TGTGCTAGTGGTTTGGGGGCAGGCTCCTACGAGCAGTACTTC

V: TRBV9
size: .
J: TRBJ1-1
length: 15
D: .
CDR3: CASSVGGGLNTEAFF
DNA: TGTGCCAGCAGCGTAGGGGGCGGCCTAAACACTGAAGCTTTCTTT

V: TRBV7-3
size: .
J: TRBJ1-1
length: 14
D: .
CDR3: CASSPTGGPTEAFF
DNA: TGTGCCAGCAGCCCCACCGGGGGGCCCACTGAAGCTTTCTTT

V: TRBV4-1
size: .
J: TRBJ1-3
length: 16
D: .
CDR3: CASSQDQGGSGNTIYF
DNA: TGCGCCAGCAGCCAAGATCAAGGAGGGTCTGGAAACACCATATATTTT

V: TRBV30
size: few
J: TRBJ1-6
length: 16
D: .
CDR3: CAWSVFGSSYNSPLHF
DNA: TGTGCCTGGAGTGTATTCGGGAGCTCCTATAATTCACCCCTCCACTTT

V: TRBV6-6
size: .
J: TRBJ1-1
length: 14
D: TRBD1
CDR3: CASSPGQGVYEAFF
DNA: TGTGCCAGCAGCCCGGGACAGGGGGTATATGAAGCTTTCTTT

V: TRBV6-5
size: .
J: TRBJ1-3
length: 14
D: .
CDR3: CASIPSVFGNTIYF
DNA: TGTGCCAGCATTCCCAGTGTGTTCGGAAACACCATATATTTT

V: TRBV5-1
size: .
J: TRBJ1-1
length: 16
D: TRBD1
CDR3: CASSGGTGALNTEAFF
DNA: TGCGCCAGCAGCGGCGGGACAGGGGCCTTGAACACTGAAGCTTTCTTT

V: TRBV6-5
size: few
J: TRBJ2-1
length: 13
D: .
CDR3: CASQSRNYNEQFF
DNA: TGTGCCAGCCAGTCGCGGAACTACAATGAGCAGTTCTTC

V: TRBV28
size: .
J: TRBJ1-5
length: 16
D: .
CDR3: CASSSSAGYLYQPQHF
DNA: TGTGCCAGCAGTTCGTCAGCGGGTTACCTGTATCAGCCCCAGCATTTT

V: TRBV4-1
size: .
J: TRBJ1-2
length: 16
D: TRBD1
CDR3: CASSQDRDREGYGYTF
DNA: TGCGCCAGCAGCCAAGATCGGGACAGGGAGGGCTATGGCTACACCTTC

V: TRBV18
size: .
J: TRBJ2-3
length: 15
D: TRBD2
CDR3: CASSTKRGSTDTQYF
DNA: TGTGCCAGCTCAACAAAGCGGGGAAGCACAGATACGCAGTATTTT

V: TRBV6-5
size: .
J: TRBJ2-5
length: 15
D: TRBD1
CDR3: CASSPRGQHWETQYF
DNA: TGTGCCAGCAGCCCAAGGGGACAGCACTGGGAGACCCAGTACTTC

V: TRBV10-3
size: .
J: TRBJ2-5
length: 14
D: TRBD2
CDR3: CAISGTSGQETQYF
DNA: TGTGCCATCAGTGGGACTAGCGGACAAGAGACCCAGTACTTC

V: TRBV6-1
size: .
J: TRBJ1-2
length: 16
D: .
CDR3: CASSDQSANYKIGYTF
DNA: TGTGCCAGCAGTGATCAAAGCGCCAATTATAAAATTGGCTACACCTTC

V: TRBV2
size: .
J: TRBJ1-1
length: 12
D: .
CDR3: CASSQGYTEAFF
DNA: TGTGCCAGCAGCCAGGGCTACACTGAAGCTTTCTTT

V: TRBV6-5
size: .
J: TRBJ1-6
length: 15
D: .
CDR3: CASSYSAEYNSPLHF
DNA: TGTGCCAGCAGTTACTCGGCGGAATATAATTCACCCCTCCACTTT

V: TRBV7-9
size: once
J: TRBJ1-1
length: 13
D: .
CDR3: CASTPPGGTEAFF
DNA: TGTGCCAGCACACCACCGGGGGGGACTGAAGCTTTCTTT

V: TRBV3-1/TRBV3-2
size: .
J: TRBJ1-2
length: 16
D: TRBD1
CDR3: CASSPPGTGVRYGYTF
DNA: TGTGCCAGCAGCCCCCCTGGGACAGGGGTGAGGTATGGCTACACCTTC